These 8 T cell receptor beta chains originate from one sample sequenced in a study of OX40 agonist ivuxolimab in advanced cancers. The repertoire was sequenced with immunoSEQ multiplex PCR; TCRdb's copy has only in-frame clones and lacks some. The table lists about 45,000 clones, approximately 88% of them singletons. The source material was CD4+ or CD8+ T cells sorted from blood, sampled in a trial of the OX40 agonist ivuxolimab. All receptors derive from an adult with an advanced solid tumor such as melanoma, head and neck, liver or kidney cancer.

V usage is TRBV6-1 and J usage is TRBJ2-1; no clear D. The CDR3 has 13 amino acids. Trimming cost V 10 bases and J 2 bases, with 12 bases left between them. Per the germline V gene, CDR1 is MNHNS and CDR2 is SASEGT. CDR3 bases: TGTGCCACCTTGAAGACCACCTACAATGAGCAGTTCTTC. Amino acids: CATLKTTYNEQFF.

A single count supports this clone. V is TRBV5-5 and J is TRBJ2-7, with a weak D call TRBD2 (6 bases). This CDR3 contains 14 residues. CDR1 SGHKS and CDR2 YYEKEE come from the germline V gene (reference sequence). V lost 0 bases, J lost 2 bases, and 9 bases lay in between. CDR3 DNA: TGTGCCAGCAGCTTGGCTCGGGGGACCTACGAGCAGTACTTC. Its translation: CASSLARGTYEQYF.

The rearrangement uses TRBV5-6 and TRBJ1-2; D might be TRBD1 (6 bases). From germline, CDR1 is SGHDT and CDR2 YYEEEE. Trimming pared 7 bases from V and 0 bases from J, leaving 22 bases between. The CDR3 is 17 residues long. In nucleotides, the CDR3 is TGTGCCAGCTCCTGGGGAGTCGCAGGGGCTTCTAACTATGGCTACACCTTC. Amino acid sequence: CASSWGVAGASNYGYTF.

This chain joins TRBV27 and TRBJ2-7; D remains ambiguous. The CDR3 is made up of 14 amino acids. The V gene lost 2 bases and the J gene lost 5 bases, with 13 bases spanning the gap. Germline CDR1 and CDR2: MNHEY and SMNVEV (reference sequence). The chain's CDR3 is CASSLGGSSHEQYF. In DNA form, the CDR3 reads TGTGCCAGCAGTTTAGGTGGCAGCTCACACGAGCAGTACTTC.

The chain's CDR3 is CASSQGRTGQSYGYTF. In DNA form, the CDR3 reads TGCGCCAGCAGCCAAGGCCGAACCGGACAGTCCTATGGCTACACCTTC. The genes are TRBV4-3 and TRBJ1-2; a possible D gene is TRBD1 (6 bases). With 1 base removed from V and 4 bases from J, the gap between germline ends came to 16 bases. The germline gives CDR1 LGHNA, CDR2 YSLEER. The length of the CDR3 is 16 residues.

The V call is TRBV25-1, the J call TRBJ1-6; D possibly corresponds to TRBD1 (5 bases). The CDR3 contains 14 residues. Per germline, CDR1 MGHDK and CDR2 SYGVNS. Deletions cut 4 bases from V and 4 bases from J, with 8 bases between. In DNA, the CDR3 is TGTGCCAGCAGTGGGTGGGGGTATAATTCACCCCTCCACTTT. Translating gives CASSGWGYNSPLHF.

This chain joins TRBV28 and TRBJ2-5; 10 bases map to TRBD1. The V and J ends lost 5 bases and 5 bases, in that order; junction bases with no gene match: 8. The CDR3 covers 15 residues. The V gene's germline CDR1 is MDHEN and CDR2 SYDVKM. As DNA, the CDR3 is TGTGCCAGCAGTCCTTGGGACAGGGGAGGGGAGACCCAGTACTTC. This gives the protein CASSPWDRGGETQYF.

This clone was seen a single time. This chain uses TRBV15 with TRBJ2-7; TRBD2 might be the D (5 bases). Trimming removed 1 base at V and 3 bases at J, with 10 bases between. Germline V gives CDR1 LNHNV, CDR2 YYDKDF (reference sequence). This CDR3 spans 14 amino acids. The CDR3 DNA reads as TGTGCCACCAGCAGAGCTGGTCGGGGCTACGAGCAGTACTTC. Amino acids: CATSRAGRGYEQYF.